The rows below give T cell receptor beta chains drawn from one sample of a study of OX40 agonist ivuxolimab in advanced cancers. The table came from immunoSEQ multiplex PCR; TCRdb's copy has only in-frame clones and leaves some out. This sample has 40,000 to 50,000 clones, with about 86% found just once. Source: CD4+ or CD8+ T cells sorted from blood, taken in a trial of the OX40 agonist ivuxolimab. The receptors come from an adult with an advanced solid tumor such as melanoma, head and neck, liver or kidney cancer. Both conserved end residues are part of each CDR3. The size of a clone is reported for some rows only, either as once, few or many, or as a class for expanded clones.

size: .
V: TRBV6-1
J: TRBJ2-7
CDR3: CASSTVLTGHDEQYF

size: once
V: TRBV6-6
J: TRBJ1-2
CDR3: CASSGIQYYGYTF

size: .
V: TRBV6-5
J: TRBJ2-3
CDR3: CASSYSSGGDTQYF

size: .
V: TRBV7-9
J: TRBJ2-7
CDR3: CASSRGTSGISYEQYF

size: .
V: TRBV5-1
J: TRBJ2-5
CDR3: CASSPSGNQETQYF

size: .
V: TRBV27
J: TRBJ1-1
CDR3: CASSQGNEAFF

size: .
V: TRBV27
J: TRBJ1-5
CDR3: CASSFGNQPQHF

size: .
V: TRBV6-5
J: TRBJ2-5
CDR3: CASSHGTAETQYF

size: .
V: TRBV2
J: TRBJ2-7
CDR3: CAGRGGTYEQYF

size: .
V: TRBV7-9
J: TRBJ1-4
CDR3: CASSTRRQEKGEKLFF

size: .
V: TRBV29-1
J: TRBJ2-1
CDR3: CSVGPSGSNEQFF

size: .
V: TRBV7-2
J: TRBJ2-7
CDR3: CASSPGLPRAWQYF

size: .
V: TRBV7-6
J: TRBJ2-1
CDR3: CASSSRAGGNNEQFF

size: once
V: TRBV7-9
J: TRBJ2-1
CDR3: CATPGPRSSYNEQFF

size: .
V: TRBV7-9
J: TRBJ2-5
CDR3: CASSLTGVWETQYF

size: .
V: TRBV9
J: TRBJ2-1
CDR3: CASSGIAAEQFF

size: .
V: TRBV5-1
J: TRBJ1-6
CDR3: CASSLGTGSNSPLHF

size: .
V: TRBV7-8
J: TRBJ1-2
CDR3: CASSLARDRGLVGYTF

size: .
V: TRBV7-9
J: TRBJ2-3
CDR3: CASSLLGGDTDTQYF

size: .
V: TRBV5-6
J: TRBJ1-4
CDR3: CASSAGTGKTNEKLFF

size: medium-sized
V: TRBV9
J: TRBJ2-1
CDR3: CASSVVPGGSYNEQFF

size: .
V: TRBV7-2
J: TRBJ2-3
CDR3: CASTLGGGPTDTQYF

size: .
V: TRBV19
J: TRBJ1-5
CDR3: CASSISGGESNQPQHF

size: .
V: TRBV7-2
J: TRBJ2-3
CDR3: CASSLVSVRADTQYF

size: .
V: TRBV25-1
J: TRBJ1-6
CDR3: CASSEYSGAPNSPLHF

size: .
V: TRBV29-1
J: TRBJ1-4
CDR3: CSVEIDWEPEKLFF

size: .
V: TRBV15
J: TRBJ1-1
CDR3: CATSRYRDFMNTEAFF

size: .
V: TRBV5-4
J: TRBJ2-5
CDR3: CASSLWGSHQETQYF

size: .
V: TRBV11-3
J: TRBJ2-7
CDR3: CASSLAAGNEQYF

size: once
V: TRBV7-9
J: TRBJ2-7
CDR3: CASSLGAGVRYEQYF

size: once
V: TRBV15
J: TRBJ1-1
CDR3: CATSRDRAWNTEAFF

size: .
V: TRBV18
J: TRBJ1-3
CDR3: CATISATSSGNTIYF

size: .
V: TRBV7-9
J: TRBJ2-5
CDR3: CASGRRRDNQETQYF

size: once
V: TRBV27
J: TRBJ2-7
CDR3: CASSTRYIDEQYF

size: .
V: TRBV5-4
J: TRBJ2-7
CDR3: CASSTTAGTGTYEQYF

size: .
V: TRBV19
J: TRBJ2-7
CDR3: CASSNGPAREQYF

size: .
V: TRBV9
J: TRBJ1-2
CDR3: CASSPREDGYTF

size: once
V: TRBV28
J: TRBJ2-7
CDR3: CASSPSHVRVAGISYEQYF

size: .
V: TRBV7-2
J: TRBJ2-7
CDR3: CASSSRTGLLYEQYF

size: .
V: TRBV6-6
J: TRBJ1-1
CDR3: CASSYGGPEAFF